A selection of T cell receptor beta chains follows, all from one sample in a study of T cells in Graves' hyperthyroidism and ophthalmopathy. MiXCR, run by TCRdb on the multiplex PCR reads, gives a single entry per CDR3 protein. The data hold around 690,000 distinct CDR3 sequences, with 17% observed a single time. The sequenced sample was blood. The receptors shown here come from a man aged 50-60 years with Graves' hyperthyroidism. Both conserved end residues are part of each CDR3.

V: TRBV12-3/TRBV12-4; J: TRBJ1-1; CDR3: CASSLSWDTEAFF
V: TRBV9; J: TRBJ1-1; CDR3: CASSVEGNTEALF
V: TRBV20-1; J: TRBJ2-6; CDR3: CSARDWGSLSSGANVLTF
V: TRBV30; J: TRBJ2-1; CDR3: CAWSDLGTSGGGGNEQFF
V: TRBV28; J: TRBJ2-7; CDR3: CASSPPGQGSTEQYF
V: TRBV29-1; J: TRBJ2-1; CDR3: CSVETSGYNEQFF
V: TRBV14; J: TRBJ1-2; CDR3: CASQVPGQGSYGYTF
V: TRBV20-1; J: TRBJ2-7; CDR3: CSARDKLLHRTSYEQYF
V: TRBV2; J: TRBJ2-7; CDR3: CASTGWGTQNSYEQYF
V: TRBV28; J: TRBJ1-2; CDR3: CASSTGTGPFGYTF
V: TRBV7-9; J: TRBJ2-1; CDR3: CASSPQGTSGNEQFF
V: TRBV7-2; J: TRBJ1-1; CDR3: CASSSLAGQLNTEAFF
V: TRBV6-2/TRBV6-3; J: TRBJ2-7; CDR3: CASTLRARNYEQYF
V: TRBV28; J: TRBJ1-2; CDR3: CASSFSGTRGYTF
V: TRBV28; J: TRBJ1-3; CDR3: CASSLYVGEANTIYF
V: TRBV28; J: TRBJ1-6; CDR3: CASSLTGLESPLHF
V: TRBV7-2; J: TRBJ2-1; CDR3: CASSKRRSANEQFF
V: TRBV9; J: TRBJ2-7; CDR3: CASSVGTSSSYEQYF
V: TRBV24-1; J: TRBJ2-1; CDR3: CATSDFRDEQFF
V: TRBV10-3; J: TRBJ2-2; CDR3: CGISESGSTTGELFF
V: TRBV7-2; J: TRBJ2-1; CDR3: CASSYDRGEIYEQFF
V: TRBV11-2; J: TRBJ2-1; CDR3: CASSLDLVSLPHNEQFF
V: TRBV5-1; J: TRBJ2-3; CDR3: CASSHPSGNPVNTDTQYF
V: TRBV6-1; J: TRBJ1-1; CDR3: CASSKSGTGDTEAFF
V: TRBV27; J: TRBJ1-2; CDR3: CASSLSSAGINYGYTF
V: TRBV30; J: TRBJ1-2; CDR3: CAWRMPTFSNYGYTF
V: TRBV28; J: TRBJ2-3; CDR3: CASSLVTGTDTQYF
V: TRBV28; J: TRBJ2-7; CDR3: CASSLDRAEAGQYF